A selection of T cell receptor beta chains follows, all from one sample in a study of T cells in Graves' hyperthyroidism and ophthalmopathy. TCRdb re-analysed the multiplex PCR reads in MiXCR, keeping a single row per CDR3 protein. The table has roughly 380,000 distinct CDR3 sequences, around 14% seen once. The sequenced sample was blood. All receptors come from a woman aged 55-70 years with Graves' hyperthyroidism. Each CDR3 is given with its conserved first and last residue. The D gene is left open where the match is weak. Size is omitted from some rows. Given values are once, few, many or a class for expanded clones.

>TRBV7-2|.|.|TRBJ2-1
CASSLQYGGIEQFF
TGTGCCAGCAGCTTACAGTATGGGGGTATTGAGCAGTTCTTC
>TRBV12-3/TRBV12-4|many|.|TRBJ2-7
CASPGQRYYEQYF
TGTGCCAGCCCCGGACAGAGATACTACGAGCAGTACTTC
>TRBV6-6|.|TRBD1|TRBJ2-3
CASSYVGQGTDTQYF
TGTGCCAGCAGTTACGTGGGACAGGGCACAGATACGCAGTATTTT
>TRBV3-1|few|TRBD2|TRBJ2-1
CASSHAGLAALNNEQFF
TGTGCCAGCAGCCATGCCGGACTAGCGGCCTTAAACAATGAGCAGTTCTTC
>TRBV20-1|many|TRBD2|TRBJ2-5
CSARDAGGLETQYF
TGCAGTGCTAGAGATGCGGGAGGGCTGGAGACCCAGTACTTC
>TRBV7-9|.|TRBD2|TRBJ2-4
CASTTGGGQRFVQYF
TGTGCCAGCACCACCGGGGGGGGACAAAGGTTCGTTCAGTACTTC
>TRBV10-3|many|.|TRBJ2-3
CATRGTVSTDTQYF
TGTGCCACCCGAGGGACGGTGAGCACAGATACGCAGTATTTT
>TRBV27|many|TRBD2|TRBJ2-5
CASSLSTGTSGQETQYF
TGTGCCAGCAGTTTATCCACGGGGACTAGCGGGCAAGAGACCCAGTACTTC
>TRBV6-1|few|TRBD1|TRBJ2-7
CASSSQGDSYEQYF
TGTGCCAGCAGTTCACAGGGGGACTCCTACGAGCAGTACTTC
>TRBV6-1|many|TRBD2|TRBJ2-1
CASSEVTSGRHEQFF
TGTGCCAGCAGTGAGGTTACTAGCGGGAGGCATGAGCAGTTCTTC
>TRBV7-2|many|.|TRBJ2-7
CASSFRGSSYEQYF
TGTGCCAGCAGCTTTAGGGGGAGCTCCTACGAGCAGTACTTC
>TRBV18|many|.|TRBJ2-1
CASSPPTRTHNEQFF
TGTGCCAGCTCACCCCCGACGCGTACCCACAATGAGCAGTTCTTC
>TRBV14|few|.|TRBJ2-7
CASSQGVSNYEQYF
TGTGCCAGCAGCCAAGGCGTCAGCAACTACGAGCAGTACTTC
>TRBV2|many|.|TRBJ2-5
CASSDGLRDQETQYF
TGTGCCAGCAGCGACGGACTGAGAGACCAAGAGACCCAGTACTTC
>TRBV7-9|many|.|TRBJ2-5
CASSLVLGAQETQYF
TGTGCCAGCAGCTTAGTATTGGGGGCCCAAGAGACCCAGTACTTC
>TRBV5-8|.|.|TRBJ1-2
CASSLWQNGYTF
TGTGCCAGCAGCTTATGGCAGAATGGCTACACCTTC
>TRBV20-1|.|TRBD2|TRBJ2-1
CSARGTGTSGRRSYNEQFF
TGCAGTGCTAGAGGGACCGGGACTAGCGGGAGAAGATCCTACAATGAGCAGTTCTTC
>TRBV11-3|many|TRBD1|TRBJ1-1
CASSLDGQGALTEAFF
TGTGCCAGCAGCTTGGATGGACAGGGGGCGCTTACTGAAGCTTTCTTT
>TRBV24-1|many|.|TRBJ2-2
CATSEAGFGELFF
TGTGCCACCAGTGAAGCAGGGTTCGGGGAGCTGTTTTTT
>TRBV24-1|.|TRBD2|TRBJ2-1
CATSAPTSGSGSYNEQFF
TGTGCCACCAGTGCCCCGACTAGCGGGAGCGGGTCCTACAATGAGCAGTTCTTC
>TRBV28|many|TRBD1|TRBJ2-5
CASSSWDRVVETQYF
TGTGCCAGCAGTTCCTGGGACAGGGTTGTCGAGACCCAGTACTTC
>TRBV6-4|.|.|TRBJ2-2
CASRGPGNTGELFF
TGTGCCAGCAGGGGGCCAGGGAACACCGGGGAGCTGTTTTTT
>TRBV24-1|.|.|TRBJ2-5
CATSGMEETQYF
TGTGCCACCAGTGGTATGGAAGAGACCCAGTACTTC
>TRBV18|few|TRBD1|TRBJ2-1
CASSPRTGAGINEQFF
TGTGCCAGCTCACCTCGGACAGGGGCAGGAATCAATGAGCAGTTCTTC
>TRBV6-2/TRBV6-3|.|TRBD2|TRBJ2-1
CASKIAGDESYNEQFF
TGTGCCAGCAAGATAGCGGGAGACGAATCCTACAATGAGCAGTTCTTC
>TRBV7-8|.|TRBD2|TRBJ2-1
CANNYLSGSFHEQFF
TGTGCCAACAACTACCTTAGCGGGAGTTTCCATGAGCAGTTCTTC
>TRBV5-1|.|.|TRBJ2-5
CASSYRGYDEETQYF
TGCGCCAGCAGCTATCGGGGCTACGACGAAGAGACCCAGTACTTC
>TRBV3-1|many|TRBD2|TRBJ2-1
CASSQSSGGRAVYNEQFF
TGTGCCAGCAGCCAATCTTCCGGCGGGAGGGCCGTCTACAATGAGCAGTTCTTC
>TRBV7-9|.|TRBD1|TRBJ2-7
CASEDRGSSYEQYF
TGTGCCAGCGAGGACAGGGGATCGTCCTACGAGCAGTACTTC
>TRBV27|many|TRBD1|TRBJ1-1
CASAQGGGTEAFF
TGTGCCAGCGCTCAGGGGGGGGGCACTGAAGCTTTCTTT
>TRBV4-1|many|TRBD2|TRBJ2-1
CASSVRASGRSSSYNEQFF
TGCGCCAGCAGCGTAAGAGCGAGCGGGAGGTCGAGCTCCTACAATGAGCAGTTCTTC
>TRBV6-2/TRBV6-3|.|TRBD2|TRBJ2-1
CASSYPARGRFYSYNEQFF
TGTGCCAGCAGTTACCCCGCTCGCGGGAGGTTTTACAGTTACAATGAGCAGTTCTTC
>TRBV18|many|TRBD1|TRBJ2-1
CASSPGTGRDEQFF
TGTGCCAGCTCACCCGGGACAGGTCGGGATGAGCAGTTCTTC
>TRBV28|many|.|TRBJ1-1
CASGRGGNTEAFF
TGTGCCAGCGGCCGGGGCGGGAACACTGAAGCTTTCTTT
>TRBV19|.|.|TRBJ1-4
CASSGVATNEKLFF
TGTGCCAGTAGTGGGGTTGCAACTAATGAAAAACTGTTTTTT
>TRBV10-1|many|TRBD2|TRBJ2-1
CASSEGIAGRDEQFF
TGCGCCAGCAGTGAAGGGATAGCGGGAAGAGATGAGCAGTTCTTC
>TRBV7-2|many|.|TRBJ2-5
CASSPGTLGETQYF
TGTGCCAGCAGCCCGGGGACCCTAGGGGAGACCCAGTACTTC
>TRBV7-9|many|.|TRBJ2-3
CASSLAGASTDTQYF
TGTGCCAGCAGCTTAGCTGGGGCTAGCACAGATACGCAGTATTTT
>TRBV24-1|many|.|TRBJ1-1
CATSDLGGTEAFF
TGTGCCACCAGTGATTTAGGGGGCACTGAAGCTTTCTTT
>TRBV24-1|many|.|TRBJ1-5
CATSDSGHNSNQPQHF
TGTGCCACCAGTGACTCCGGACATAATAGCAATCAGCCCCAGCATTTT
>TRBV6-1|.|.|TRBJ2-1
CASSGDGVYNEQFF
TGTGCCAGCAGTGGAGACGGCGTTTACAATGAGCAGTTCTTC
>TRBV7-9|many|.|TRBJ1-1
CASVESLNTEAFF
TGTGCCAGCGTGGAATCCCTGAACACTGAAGCTTTCTTT
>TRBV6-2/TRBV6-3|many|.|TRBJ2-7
CASSAAQPGGGAYEQYF
TGTGCCAGCAGTGCGGCCCAACCAGGTGGCGGAGCCTACGAGCAGTACTTC
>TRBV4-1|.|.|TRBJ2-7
CASSQGGAESSYEQYF
TGCGCCAGCAGCCAAGGGGGGGCGGAGAGCTCCTACGAGCAGTACTTC
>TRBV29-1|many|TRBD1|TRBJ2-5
CSVAPGQRETQYF
TGCAGCGTTGCCCCGGGACAGCGGGAGACCCAGTACTTC
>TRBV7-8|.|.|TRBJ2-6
CASSVSRISGANVLTF
TGTGCCAGCAGCGTATCACGAATCTCTGGGGCCAACGTCCTGACTTTC
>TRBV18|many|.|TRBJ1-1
CASSPMGSTEAFF
TGTGCCAGCTCACCAATGGGCAGCACTGAAGCTTTCTTT
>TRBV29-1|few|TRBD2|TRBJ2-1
CSVGLATSYNEQFF
TGCAGCGTTGGACTAGCGACCTCCTACAATGAGCAGTTCTTC
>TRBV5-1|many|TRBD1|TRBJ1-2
CASSSVGTRTGGRGGYTF
TGCGCCAGCAGCTCTGTGGGGACTAGGACAGGGGGGAGAGGTGGCTACACCTTC
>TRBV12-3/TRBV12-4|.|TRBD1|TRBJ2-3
CASSLGTGATDTQYF
TGTGCCAGCAGTTTGGGGACAGGTGCCACAGATACGCAGTATTTT
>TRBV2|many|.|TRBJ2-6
CASSESSGANVLTF
TGTGCCAGCAGTGAAAGCTCTGGGGCCAACGTCCTGACTTTC